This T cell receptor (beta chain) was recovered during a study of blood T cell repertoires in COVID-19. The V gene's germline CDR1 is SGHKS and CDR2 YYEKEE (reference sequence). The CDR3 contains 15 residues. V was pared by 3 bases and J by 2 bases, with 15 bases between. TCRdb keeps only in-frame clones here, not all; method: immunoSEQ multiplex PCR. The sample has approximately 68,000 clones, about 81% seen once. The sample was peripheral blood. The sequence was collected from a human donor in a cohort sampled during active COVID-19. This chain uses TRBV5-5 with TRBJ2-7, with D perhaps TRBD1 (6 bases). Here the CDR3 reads CASSSDQQGTYEQYF. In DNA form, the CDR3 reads TGTGCCAGCAGCTCCGACCAACAGGGTACCTACGAGCAGTACTTC.